Listed here is a single TCR beta chain. What it recognizes is unknown. Construction of TCR beta libraries was performed using quantitative 5'-RACE with molecular barcodes. TCRdb called the 5' RACE reads again in MiXCR, with one record for every CDR3 protein. The table lists 230,000 or so distinct CDR3 sequences, over 15% of them singletons. CDR1 and CDR2 from the germline V gene are DFQATT and SNEGSKA (reference sequence). The CDR3 consists of 14 residues. The data were taken from a study of CD8 T cells in ankylosing spondylitis. Overall study results and limits: Both synovial fluid and blood in reactive arthritis had previously been reported to carry some motif variants. In ankylosing spondylitis blood, a motif of roughly eight highly homologous TCR beta variants appeared characteristic.

The chain couples TRBV20-1 to TRBJ2-1; weak D call: TRBD1 (6 bases). The sequencing sample was made of blood, either unsorted or a sorted T cell fraction (not recorded which). The TCR originated in a male donor with ankylosing spondylitis or in good health (not recorded which). The CDR3 sequence is CSAYGTPANNEQFF. CDR3 bases: TGCAGCGCCTACGGGACACCAGCAAACAATGAGCAGTTCTTC.